The clone carrying this T cell receptor (beta chain) was seen a handful of times. V was pared by 4 bases and J by 0 bases, with 15 bases between. Germline V gene data show CDR1 as GTSNPN and CDR2 as SVGIG (reference sequence). CDR3 length: 15 amino acids. This entry is derived from a study of early stage breast cancer tumors. Study as a whole: ER+/PR+/HER2- status applied to about 70% of the 16 invasive breast tumors.

Data came from immunoSEQ multiplex PCR; TCRdb stores just in-frame clones and leaves some out. The sample holds under 75,000 clones; 60% to 85% are singletons and the top ten take nearly 3.5%. Material for sequencing was blood. This TCR was sampled from a person aged 30 to 39 with breast cancer. The gene calls are TRBV30 and TRBJ1-1, with D possibly being TRBD1 (6 bases). The CDR3 bases are TGTGCCTGGACGCCATTCGGGGACATGAACACTGAAGCTTTCTTT. This sequence encodes CAWTPFGDMNTEAFF.